The rows below give T cell receptor beta chains drawn from one sample of a study of T cell repertoires in cytomegalovirus infection. TCRdb re-derived calls from the reads in MiXCR, one entry per CDR3 protein. The table includes 200,000 to 250,000 distinct CDR3 sequences, roughly 23% detected once. The sequencing input was CD8+ T cells from PBMCs. These TCRs come from a human donor in good health (CMV status not recorded). Some clones in this sample may be carry-over from other donors' samples. Each CDR3 is given with its conserved first and last residue. The D gene is left open where the match is weak. Clone size is stated in some rows and not others, as once, few, many or a class when expanded.

TRBV6-2/TRBV6-3	15	.	.	TRBJ2-1	TGTGCCAGCGCCCCCGGTCGGGGGTTTGTGAATGAGCAGTTCTTC	CASAPGRGFVNEQFF
TRBV25-1	14	many	TRBD1	TRBJ1-6	TGTGCCAGCAGTGTTCAGGGGGCAATAGTGCCCCTCCACTTT	CASSVQGAIVPLHF
TRBV28	12	many	.	TRBJ1-5	TGTGCCAGCAGTTTGCCGCCGGCTGAGCAGCATTTT	CASSLPPAEQHF
TRBV28	16	many	.	TRBJ2-7	TGTGCCAGCAGCCCAGCGGGGGACAGGCGGACTTACGAGCAGTACTTC	CASSPAGDRRTYEQYF
TRBV4-1	12	.	.	TRBJ2-1	TGCGCCAGCAGCCACGAGAGGAATGAGCAGTTCTTC	CASSHERNEQFF
TRBV28	14	few	.	TRBJ2-2	TGTGCCAGCGTGGGGGCAGCCAACACCGGGGAGCTGTTTTTT	CASVGAANTGELFF
TRBV29-1	13	.	.	TRBJ1-2	TGCAGCGTTGAGGAAGGCAGCCGGGATGGCTACACCTTC	CSVEEGSRDGYTF
TRBV7-2	15	many	TRBD2	TRBJ2-1	TGTGCCAGCAGCATACGTGGACTAGCGGGTCATGAGCAGTTCTTC	CASSIRGLAGHEQFF
TRBV2	13	.	.	TRBJ1-2	TGTGCCAGCAGTGAAGCGCGGGGGTTTGGCTACACCTTC	CASSEARGFGYTF
TRBV28	15	many	TRBD1	TRBJ1-6	TGTGCCAGCAGTTTACGACAGGGTGGGAATTCACCCCTCCACTTT	CASSLRQGGNSPLHF
TRBV7-8	17	many	TRBD1	TRBJ2-6	TGTGCCAGCGGTCCGGGACAGGTTAGCTCTGGGGCCAACGTCCTGACTTTC	CASGPGQVSSGANVLTF
TRBV5-5	15	few	TRBD1	TRBJ2-2	TGTGCCAGCAGCCTCGGGACAGGGGCCACCGGGGAGCTGTTTTTT	CASSLGTGATGELFF
TRBV20-1	13	.	TRBD2	TRBJ2-2	TGCAGTGCATCGAATGGGAGGGCCGGGGAGCTGTTTTTT	CSASNGRAGELFF
TRBV30	14	many	.	TRBJ2-2	TGTGCCTGGAGTGTTGCGGATTACACCGGGGAGCTGTTTTTT	CAWSVADYTGELFF
TRBV28	16	.	TRBD2	TRBJ2-3	TGTGCCAGCACCAGTGAATCCAGCGGGGATTCGGATACGCAGTATTTT	CASTSESSGDSDTQYF
TRBV5-6	15	.	.	TRBJ2-7	TGTGCCAGCAGCTTAGCCGGGACCACCGCGGGGGAGCAGTACTTC	CASSLAGTTAGEQYF
TRBV5-1	15	.	TRBD1	TRBJ1-1	TGCGCCAGCAGCCTCGAGACAGGGGGGTACACTGAAGCTTTCTTT	CASSLETGGYTEAFF
TRBV19	14	.	.	TRBJ1-1	TGTGCCACCCTCCGGCCGGGACAAAGGACTGAAGCTTTCTTT	CATLRPGQRTEAFF
TRBV3-1	15	few	TRBD2	TRBJ2-7	TGTGCCAGCAGCCAGACACTTGACGGGGGGAACGAGCAGTACTTC	CASSQTLDGGNEQYF
TRBV20-1	13	.	.	TRBJ2-1	TGCAGTGCTAGGGCGAACCCCTACAATGAGCAGTTCTTC	CSARANPYNEQFF
TRBV7-4	17	.	TRBD1	TRBJ1-5	TGTGCCAGCAGCCACCGGGACAGGGGTTTTGGCAATCAGCCCCAGCATTTT	CASSHRDRGFGNQPQHF
TRBV27	14	few	.	TRBJ1-6	TGTGCCAGCACGCCCGGCCTGGGGGGGGGACCCCTCCACTTT	CASTPGLGGGPLHF
TRBV20-1	19	once	.	TRBJ1-5	TGCAGTGCTAGAGACCTAACCGGGACTGGGGCATATAGCAATCAGCCCCAGCATTTT	CSARDLTGTGAYSNQPQHF
TRBV4-1	15	.	.	TRBJ2-7	TGCGCCAGCAGCCAAGAGGACAAGTTTCACTACGAGCAGTACTTC	CASSQEDKFHYEQYF
TRBV6-1	16	.	TRBD1	TRBJ1-1	TGTGCCAGCAGTTCTCGCACAGGGGGCATGGGCACTGAAGCTTTCTTT	CASSSRTGGMGTEAFF
TRBV6-6	15	.	.	TRBJ1-2	TGTGCCAGCAGTTACTCGGGGGGCGCGGACTATGGCTACACCTTC	CASSYSGGADYGYTF
TRBV2	16	.	TRBD1	TRBJ2-3	TGTGCCAGCAGTGAGGGGACAGGGGTTATCACAGATACGCAGTATTTT	CASSEGTGVITDTQYF
TRBV5-1	13	few	TRBD1	TRBJ2-3	TGCGCCAGCAGCTACCGACAGGGAGATACGCAGTATTTT	CASSYRQGDTQYF
TRBV20-1	13	.	.	TRBJ2-7	TGCAGTGCTAGGGAAGGAGTCCACTACGAGCAGTACTTC	CSAREGVHYEQYF
TRBV12-3/TRBV12-4	14	.	.	TRBJ2-3	TGTGCCAGCAGTTCCTGGACCAGCACAGATACGCAGTATTTT	CASSSWTSTDTQYF
TRBV15	15	few	.	TRBJ2-7	TGTGCCACCAGCACGACAGGTTTCAGCTCCTACGAGCAGTACTTC	CATSTTGFSSYEQYF
TRBV19	14	many	.	TRBJ1-2	TGTGCCAGTAGGTTGACAGACGCTACCTATGGCTACACCTTC	CASRLTDATYGYTF
TRBV5-5	15	many	.	TRBJ2-7	TGTGCCAGCAGCCGGACATCCTTTAACTCCTACGAGCAGTACTTC	CASSRTSFNSYEQYF
TRBV6-1	12	few	TRBD1	TRBJ1-6	TGTGCCAGCCGGGACAGGGGTTCACCCCTCCACTTT	CASRDRGSPLHF
TRBV14	13	few	.	TRBJ1-2	TGTGCCAGCAGCGTGGGGGGATCCTATGGCTACACCTTC	CASSVGGSYGYTF
TRBV20-1	13	few	TRBD1	TRBJ1-4	TGCAGTGCGGGGGACAGGGTCAGGGAAAAACTGTTTTTT	CSAGDRVREKLFF
TRBV12-3/TRBV12-4	14	.	.	TRBJ2-3	TGTGCCAGCAGTTTCGCGGCCTTCACAGATACGCAGTATTTT	CASSFAAFTDTQYF
TRBV15	13	few	.	TRBJ2-7	TGTGCCACCGGCCCGGGACACATCTACGAGCAGTACTTC	CATGPGHIYEQYF
TRBV5-1	17	few	.	TRBJ1-1	TGCGCCAGCAGCTTAGGGCGGGTGGTGAGTATGAACACTGAAGCTTTCTTT	CASSLGRVVSMNTEAFF
TRBV28	16	.	.	TRBJ2-1	TGTGCCAGCAGCCCCCTACGTATCTTAAGAAACAATGAGCAGTTCTTC	CASSPLRILRNNEQFF
TRBV3-1	17	few	TRBD2	TRBJ2-1	TGTGCCAGCAGGGATACAAACCGGGACTACCGAGACAATGAGCAGTTCTTC	CASRDTNRDYRDNEQFF
TRBV7-9	15	.	.	TRBJ1-1	TGTGCCAGCAGCTTAATCATGAGGGTGGACACTGAAGCTTTCTTT	CASSLIMRVDTEAFF
TRBV15	16	few	TRBD2	TRBJ2-1	TGTGCCACCAGCAGGTCCGGGACTAGCGGGGCAAATGAGCAGTTCTTC	CATSRSGTSGANEQFF
TRBV5-6	17	.	.	TRBJ2-1	TGTGCCAGCAGTTTAGGCGTCGGTGGCAGCTCCTACAATGAGCAGTTCTTC	CASSLGVGGSSYNEQFF
TRBV25-1	12	.	TRBD1	TRBJ1-5	TGTGCCAGCAGTGAACAGGGGGCTCCCCAGCATTTT	CASSEQGAPQHF
TRBV27	13	.	.	TRBJ1-2	TGTGCCAGCAGTTTTTCCCCGGCAGATGGCTACACCTTC	CASSFSPADGYTF
TRBV5-1	16	.	TRBD1	TRBJ2-2	TGCGCCAGCAGCTTGGCCGGGACAGGGCCCACCGGGGAGCTGTTTTTT	CASSLAGTGPTGELFF
TRBV2	16	.	.	TRBJ2-2	TGTGCCAGCAGGGAGGGGACACACGACTACACCGGGGAGCTGTTTTTT	CASREGTHDYTGELFF
TRBV7-6	15	many	.	TRBJ2-3	TGTGCCAGCAGCTTAGGAGGGAGCTTGTTTGATACGCAGTATTTT	CASSLGGSLFDTQYF
TRBV6-5	16	few	.	TRBJ2-1	TGTGCCAGCAGTCCGGGAAGCGGCGACGGCTACAATGAGCAGTTCTTC	CASSPGSGDGYNEQFF
TRBV7-2	13	many	.	TRBJ2-1	TGTGCCAGCAGCTTAGTGGCTAGAAATGAGCAGTTCTTC	CASSLVARNEQFF
TRBV28	14	few	.	TRBJ2-7	TGTGCCAGCATCCCCCCGGGGTCAGGCTACGAGCAGTACTTC	CASIPPGSGYEQYF
TRBV6-1	16	many	.	TRBJ1-4	TGTGCCAGCAGGCCGGACGCCGAATTGGGTGGCGAAAAACTGTTTTTT	CASRPDAELGGEKLFF